Listed below are T cell receptor beta chains from one sample, sequenced in a study of blood T cell repertoires in COVID-19. Repertoires were generated with immunoSEQ multiplex PCR, while TCRdb's copy carries only in-frame clones and drops some. The table records under 200,000 clones, 87% of them present only once. Sequencing was carried out using peripheral blood. All receptors derive from a woman aged 55-70 years who had recovered from COVID-19. CDR3s include the opening cysteine and the closing phenylalanine or tryptophan. Fields, in order: D gene, V gene, clone size, J gene, CDR3 DNA, CDR3 protein. The D gene is left open where the match is weak. Size values are once, few and many counts, or a class for expanded clones, and some rows have none.

>-|TRBV29-1|-|TRBJ1-1
TGCAGCGTTGTTTCACAGGTAAACACTGAAGCTTTCTTT
CSVVSQVNTEAFF
>TRBD2|TRBV3-1/TRBV3-2|-|TRBJ2-3
TGTGCCAGCAGCTCAAGAGGGATTTCGGGCGGGGGGGCTTCAGATACGCAGTATTTT
CASSSRGISGGGASDTQYF
>-|TRBV18|-|TRBJ2-1
TGTGCCAGCTCATTGCTGGCGGGGGCGATGAATGAGCAGTTCTTC
CASSLLAGAMNEQFF
>-|TRBV20-1|once|TRBJ1-2
TGCAGTGCTAGAGCCTCCTTCGGCTACACCTTC
CSARASFGYTF
>-|TRBV6-6|-|TRBJ2-2
TGTGCCAGCAGAGTTTGGGGGGACAGAAACACCGGGGAGCTGTTTTTT
CASRVWGDRNTGELFF
>-|TRBV18|-|TRBJ2-5
TGTGCCAGCTCAAGAGACAGAGACGAGACCCAGTACTTC
CASSRDRDETQYF
>-|TRBV28|-|TRBJ1-1
TGTGCCAGCAGTTTAATTCCACAGGGCCTATTTGAAGCTTTCTTT
CASSLIPQGLFEAFF
>-|TRBV5-1|-|TRBJ2-2
TGCGCCAGCAGCCGCCCGGGGGTGAACACCGGGGAGCTGTTTTTT
CASSRPGVNTGELFF
>-|TRBV18|-|TRBJ1-4
TGTGCCAGCTCACCACCGGAGGGAATCAATGAAAAACTGTTTTTT
CASSPPEGINEKLFF
>-|TRBV6-2/TRBV6-3|-|TRBJ1-2
TGTGCCAGCAGTTACCAGGGGATCTATGGCTACACCTTC
CASSYQGIYGYTF
>-|TRBV27|-|TRBJ1-2
TGTGCCAGCAGTCGGCGGGCGGGCTATGGCTACACCTTC
CASSRRAGYGYTF
>TRBD2|TRBV5-5|-|TRBJ2-3
TGTGCCAGCAGCTTGCCGTTAGCGGGGGGGCCAGATACGCAGTATTTT
CASSLPLAGGPDTQYF
>TRBD2|TRBV19|-|TRBJ2-3
TGTGCCAGTAGTCTTAGCGGGGGGGCCGGGACAGATACGCAGTATTTT
CASSLSGGAGTDTQYF
>-|TRBV28|once|TRBJ2-5
TGTGCCAGCATGCCGGGTCCTTGGAGGGAGACCCAGTACTTC
CASMPGPWRETQYF
>-|TRBV18|-|TRBJ2-7
TGTGCCAGCTCACCTACATGGGAGGCCTCCTACGAGCAGTACTTC
CASSPTWEASYEQYF
>-|TRBV5-1|few|TRBJ2-1
TGCGCCAGCAGCTTGCGGGTAGAGTCCTACAATGAGCAGTTCTTC
CASSLRVESYNEQFF
>-|TRBV7-9|-|TRBJ2-5
TGTGCCAGCAGCGTATGGACAGCACAAGAGACCCAGTACTTC
CASSVWTAQETQYF
>-|TRBV3-1/TRBV3-2|-|TRBJ1-5
TGTGCCAGCAGCCAAATCCCCGGGGAAGCGGGACAGCCCCAGCATTTT
CASSQIPGEAGQPQHF
>-|TRBV7-2|-|TRBJ2-3
TGTGCCAGCAACTCGAGAGTCGTCGCATCCACAGATACGCAGTATTTT
CASNSRVVASTDTQYF
>-|TRBV28|-|TRBJ2-1
TGTGCCAGCAGTTCGCCCGGGACGCTCGGGGGTGAGCAGTTCTTC
CASSSPGTLGGEQFF
>-|TRBV28|-|TRBJ1-2
TGTGCCAGCAGTTTCTCCGGGACTCTGAACTATGACTACACCTTC
CASSFSGTLNYDYTF
>-|TRBV19|-|TRBJ2-5
TGTGCCTCGCGGCGGGGGCCCGCTACGGAGACCCAGTACTTC
CASRRGPATETQYF
>TRBD1|TRBV11-2|-|TRBJ1-2
TGTGCCAGCAGCCAGGGACAGGGGGCAAGCATCTATGGCTACACCTTC
CASSQGQGASIYGYTF
>-|TRBV5-1|few|TRBJ1-6
TGCGCCAGCAGCTTGGGGCCAGGCTATAATTCACCCCTCCACTTT
CASSLGPGYNSPLHF
>TRBD2|TRBV5-1|-|TRBJ2-5
TGCGCCAGCAGCATAGCGGGGTACCAAGAGACCCAGTACTTC
CASSIAGYQETQYF
>TRBD2|TRBV2|-|TRBJ2-5
TGTGCCAGCACTCCTACATATGCTAGCGGGGCCCTCCGCCAAGAGACCCAGTACTTC
CASTPTYASGALRQETQYF
>-|TRBV18|-|TRBJ1-5
TGTGCCAGCTCACGATCGGGGGGCGGCAATCAGCCCCAGCATTTT
CASSRSGGGNQPQHF
>-|TRBV10-3|-|TRBJ1-1
TGTGCCATCAGTACGACAGGCCCCGACACTGAAGCTTTCTTT
CAISTTGPDTEAFF
>-|TRBV28|-|TRBJ1-2
TGTGCCAGCAGTTTTCGTAGAGGGGGACCCAACTATGGCTACACCTTC
CASSFRRGGPNYGYTF
>-|TRBV5-5|-|TRBJ2-7
TGTGCCAGCAGCTTGCTACAGACCTCCTACGAGCAGTACTTC
CASSLLQTSYEQYF
>TRBD1|TRBV27|-|TRBJ2-1
TGTGCCAGCAGTTCTAGACGGGGACAGGGGCTAAATGAGCAGTTCTTC
CASSSRRGQGLNEQFF